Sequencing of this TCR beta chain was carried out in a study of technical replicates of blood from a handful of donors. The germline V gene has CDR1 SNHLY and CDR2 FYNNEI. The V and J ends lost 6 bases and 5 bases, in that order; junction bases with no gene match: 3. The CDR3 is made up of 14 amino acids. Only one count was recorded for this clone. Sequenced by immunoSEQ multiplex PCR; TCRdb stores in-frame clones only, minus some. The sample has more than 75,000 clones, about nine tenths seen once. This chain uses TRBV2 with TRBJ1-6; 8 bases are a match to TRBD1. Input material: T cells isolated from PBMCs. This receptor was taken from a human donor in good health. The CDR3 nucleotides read TGTGCCAGCAGACCGGGACAGGATAATTCACCCCTCCACTTT. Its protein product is CASRPGQDNSPLHF. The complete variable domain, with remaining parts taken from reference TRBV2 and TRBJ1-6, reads EPEVTQTPSHQVTQMGQEVILRCVPISNHLYFYWYRQILGQKVEFLVSFYNNEISEKSEIFDDQFSVERPDGSNFTLKIRSTKLEDSAMYFCASRPGQDNSPLHFGNGTRLTVT.